This T cell receptor beta chain was identified during a study of Graves' ophthalmopathy and Graves' hyperthyroidism. V was cut by 6 bases and J by 0 bases, with 11 bases left in between. The CDR3 runs to 14 residues. Germline lookup yields CDR1 WNHNN and CDR2 SYGVQD (reference sequence). For repertoire sequencing, the TCR beta CDR3 regions were amplified from RNA transcripts. RT-PCR in the first round used HTBI primers; a second-round multiplex PCR followed. From the multiplex PCR reads, TCRdb called clonotypes with MiXCR, one entry per CDR3 protein. The table includes about 480,000 distinct CDR3 sequences, about an eighth detected once. This clonotype showed up many times.

The sequence derives from a woman under 40 with Graves' ophthalmopathy. The chain combines TRBV10-1 with TRBJ1-1; D is undetermined. The source material was blood. The CDR3 loop reads CASRADHMNTEAFF. In DNA form, the CDR3 reads TGCGCCAGCAGGGCCGACCACATGAACACTGAAGCTTTCTTT.